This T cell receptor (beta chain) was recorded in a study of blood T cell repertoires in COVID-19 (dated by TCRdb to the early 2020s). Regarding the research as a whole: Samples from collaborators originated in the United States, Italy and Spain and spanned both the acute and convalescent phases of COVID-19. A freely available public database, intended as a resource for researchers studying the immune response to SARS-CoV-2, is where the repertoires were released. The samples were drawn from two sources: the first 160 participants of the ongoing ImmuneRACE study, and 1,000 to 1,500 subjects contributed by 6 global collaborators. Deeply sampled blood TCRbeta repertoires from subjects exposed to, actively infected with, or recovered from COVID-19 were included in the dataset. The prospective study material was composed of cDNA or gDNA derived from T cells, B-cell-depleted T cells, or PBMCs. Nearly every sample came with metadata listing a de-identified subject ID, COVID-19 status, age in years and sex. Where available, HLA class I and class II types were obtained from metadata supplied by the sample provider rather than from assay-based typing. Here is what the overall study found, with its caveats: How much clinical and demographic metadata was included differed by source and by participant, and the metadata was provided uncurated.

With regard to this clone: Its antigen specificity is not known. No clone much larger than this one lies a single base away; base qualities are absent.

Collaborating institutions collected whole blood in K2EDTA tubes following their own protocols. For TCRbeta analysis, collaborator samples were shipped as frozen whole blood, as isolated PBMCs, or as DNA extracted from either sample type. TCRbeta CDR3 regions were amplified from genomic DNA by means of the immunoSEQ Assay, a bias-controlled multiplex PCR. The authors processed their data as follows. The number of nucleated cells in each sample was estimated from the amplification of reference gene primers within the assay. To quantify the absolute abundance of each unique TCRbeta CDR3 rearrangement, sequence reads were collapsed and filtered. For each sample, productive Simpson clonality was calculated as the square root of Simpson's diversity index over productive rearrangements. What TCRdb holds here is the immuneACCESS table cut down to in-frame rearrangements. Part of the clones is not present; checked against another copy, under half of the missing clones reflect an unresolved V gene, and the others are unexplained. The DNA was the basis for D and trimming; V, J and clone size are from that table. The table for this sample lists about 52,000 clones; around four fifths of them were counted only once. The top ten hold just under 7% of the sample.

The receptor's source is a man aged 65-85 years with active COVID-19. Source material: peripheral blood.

CDR3 protein: CASSRDAGGAPNTQYF. The nucleotide sequence reads as follows: TGTGCCAGCAGTAGAGACGCGGGGGGTGCCCCAAATACGCAGTATTTT. The receptor chain draws on TRBV6-4 and TRBJ2-3, and 8 junctional nucleotides match TRBD2. V loses 5 bases at its end and J loses 7 bases; junction bases beyond the gene matches: 14. The CDR1 and CDR2 encoded by the germline V gene are MRHNA and SNTAGT. CDR3 length: 16 amino acids, cysteine to phenylalanine. Kept here is only the CDR3 DNA, which spans 48 bases and is read in frame from base 1.